The 16 T cell receptor beta chains presented below share a single source sample, sequenced in a study of CD4 T cells in relation to SARS-CoV-2 and coronaviruses. Produced via immunoSEQ multiplex PCR; TCRdb's table is partial and in-frame only. The top ten clones hold about 1.6% of a sample with 65,000 or so clones, around 86% of them seen once. Before the COVID-19 pandemic, during about 2010-2018, CD4+ T cells were taken from unexposed donors. The sample taken for sequencing was memory CD4+ T cells from PBMCs. The receptors here all came from a human donor in good health.

The V and J genes are TRBV5-6 and TRBJ2-3; 9 bases are a match to TRBD2. V gave up 3 bases and J gave up 6 bases; unmatched junction bases: 5. The CDR3 extends over 14 amino acids. CDR1 SGHDT and CDR2 YYEEEE come from the germline V gene. This CDR3 reads CASSSGLAGDTQYF. For the CDR3, the DNA is TGTGCCAGCAGCTCGGGACTAGCCGGGGATACGCAGTATTTT.

The J gene is TRBJ1-4, the V gene TRBV5-5; 9 positions match TRBD1. Germline V gene data show CDR1 as SGHKS and CDR2 as YYEKEE (reference sequence). V lost 4 bases, J lost 0 bases, and 4 bases stayed unmatched. This CDR3 spans 16 amino acids. This chain's CDR3 is CASSTGQGTTNEKLFF. CDR3 in DNA: TGTGCCAGCAGCACTGGACAGGGGACAACTAATGAAAAACTGTTTTTT. Drawing the rest from reference TRBV5-5 and TRBJ1-4, the complete variable domain is DAGVTQSPTHLIKTRGQQVTLRCSPISGHKSVSWYQQVLGQGPQFIFQYYEKEERGRGNFPDRFSARQFPNYSSELNVNALLLGDSALYLCASSTGQGTTNEKLFFGSGTQLSVL.

V and J are TRBV5-8 and TRBJ1-6, with a possible D match to TRBD1 (6 bases). The germline V gene has CDR1 SGHTS and CDR2 YDEGEE. Trimming removed 3 bases at V and 10 bases at J, with 14 bases between. This CDR3 spans 14 amino acids. CDR3 protein: CASSSQGVGSPLHF. DNA of the CDR3: TGTGCCAGCAGCTCACAGGGAGTGGGCTCACCCCTCCACTTT.

The chain uses TRBV19 and TRBJ2-7; D possibly uses TRBD1 or TRBD2 (5 bases each). The V gene lost 4 bases and the J gene lost 2 bases, with 9 bases spanning the gap. The CDR3 runs 13 residues. Germline V gene lookup returns CDR1 LNHDA and CDR2 SQIVND (reference sequence). The CDR3 region is CASSRDGPYEQYF. As DNA, the CDR3 is TGTGCCAGTAGTAGGGACGGGCCCTACGAGCAGTACTTC.

The V gene is TRBV19, the J gene TRBJ2-2, with 7 bases that match TRBD1. The CDR3 has 16 amino acids. Germline-derived CDR1 and CDR2 are LNHDA and SQIVND (reference sequence). J lost 1 base, V lost 4 bases, and 6 bases had no gene match. The CDR3 loop reads CASSTFWTGNTGELFF. The CDR3 region has the DNA TGTGCCAGTAGTACTTTTTGGACAGGGAACACCGGGGAGCTGTTTTTT.

The V call is TRBV19, the J call TRBJ1-1; D unresolved. In germline, CDR1 is LNHDA, CDR2 SQIVND (reference sequence). The CDR3 has 12 amino acids. Trimming shortened V by 3 bases and J by 5 bases, and 7 bases separated the two germline ends. The CDR3 sequence: CASSMRQTEAFF. DNA for the CDR3: TGTGCCAGTAGTATGAGGCAAACTGAAGCTTTCTTT.

The chain has TRBV6-5 and TRBJ1-6; 7 positions match TRBD1. V trimming: 6 bases; J trimming: 6 bases; junction bases outside the gene matches: 2. The germline V gene has CDR1 MNHEY and CDR2 SVGAGI. The CDR3 is made up of 13 amino acids. DNA of the CDR3: TGTGCCAGCAGGGCAGGGGGTAATTCACCCCTCCACTTT. Residues: CASRAGGNSPLHF.

The gene calls are TRBV3-1 (or the pseudogene TRBV3-2) and TRBJ2-5; D is tentatively TRBD1 or TRBD2 (6 bases each). This CDR3 region has 13 residues. V lost 8 bases and J lost 0, with 10 bases in between. Looked up from germline, CDR1 is LGHDT and CDR2 is YNNKEL (reference sequence). The CDR3 sequence is CASSEGDQETQYF. CDR3 nucleotide sequence: TGTGCCAGCTCGGAGGGGGACCAAGAGACCCAGTACTTC.

This clone was recorded only once. The V gene is TRBV6-5, the J gene TRBJ2-3, with D perhaps being TRBD1 or TRBD2 (6 bases each). V was trimmed by 5 bases and J by 3 bases, leaving 15 bases between them. The CDR3 contains 15 residues. Germline values: CDR1 MNHEY, CDR2 SVGAGI. CDR3 bases: TGTGCCAGCAGTCACGGAGGGGGTCGGACAGATACGCAGTATTTT. This encodes CASSHGGGRTDTQYF.

The genes are TRBV9 and TRBJ1-6; D is unresolved. This CDR3 is built from 12 residues. The germline V and J ends were trimmed by 3 bases and 7 bases, with 5 bases remaining between them. Germline V gives CDR1 SGDLS, CDR2 YYNGEE. CDR3 region: CASSASNSPLHF. For the CDR3, the DNA is TGTGCCAGCAGCGCTTCAAATTCACCCCTCCACTTT.

This chain uses TRBV5-4 with TRBJ1-1; D may be TRBD1 (6 bases). Per germline, CDR1 SGHNT and CDR2 YYREEE (reference sequence). The CDR3 consists of 13 residues. V was trimmed by 1 base and J by 10 bases, leaving 14 bases between them. CDR3 region: CASSLKQGSGAFF. In DNA form, the CDR3 reads TGTGCCAGCAGCTTGAAACAGGGCTCTGGAGCTTTCTTT.

V usage is TRBV11-3 and J usage is TRBJ2-1; D unresolved. The CDR3 is 16 residues long. V was pared by 7 bases and J by 5 bases, with 21 bases between. CDR1 SGHNT and CDR2 YENEEA come from the germline V gene. The CDR3: CASKDSASDEDNEQFF. In DNA form, the CDR3 reads TGTGCCAGCAAGGATTCGGCGTCCGATGAAGACAATGAGCAGTTCTTC.

The chain couples TRBV6-5 to TRBJ2-5; D uncertain. Germline V CDR1 and CDR2: MNHEY, SVGAGI. CDR3 size: 11 residues. Trimming stripped 5 bases from V and 4 bases from J, with 5 bases between. The CDR3 here is CASSPLETQYF. In DNA form, the CDR3 reads TGTGCCAGCAGTCCGCTAGAGACCCAGTACTTC.

This chain joins TRBV10-2 and TRBJ1-5, with D unresolved. V lost 0 bases, J lost 3 bases, and 6 bases lay in between. This CDR3 contains 14 residues. In germline, CDR1 is WSHSY, CDR2 SAAADI. This chain's CDR3 is CASSESGDNQPQHF. For the CDR3, the DNA is TGCGCCAGCAGTGAGTCGGGAGACAATCAGCCCCAGCATTTT.

The chain couples TRBV20-1 to TRBJ2-7, with no clear D. The CDR3 consists of 10 residues. Germline loops: CDR1 DFQATT, CDR2 SNEGSKA (reference sequence). V lost 5 bases, J lost 3 bases, and 5 bases lay in between. The CDR3 protein is CSAADYEQYF. The CDR3 coding sequence is TGCAGTGCTGCAGACTACGAGCAGTACTTC.

The chain joins TRBV2 to TRBJ2-3, with D possibly TRBD2 on 5 matching bases. Germline V gene lookup returns CDR1 SNHLY and CDR2 FYNNEI. The CDR3 extends over 13 amino acids. Trimming took 7 bases from V and 6 from J, leaving 14 bases between them. Here the CDR3 DNA reads TGTGCCAGCACCGGGCAGTCGGGGGATACGCAGTATTTT. The encoded protein is CASTGQSGDTQYF.